This T cell receptor beta chain was identified in a study of shared clonotypes between healthy human individuals. Background on the study: Per donor, CD8 memory used one plate, CD8 naive used two, CD4 memory used three and CD4 naive used three. Broader study findings: Of the naive CD4 clonotypes, approximately 5% were shared across a handful of donors.

Germline CDR1 is SGHAT and CDR2 is FQNNGV. The CDR3 totals 15 residues. The trim removed 5 bases at V and 0 bases at J, leaving 7 bases unmatched. A note on this clone: Its matching antigen is unknown.

Among the donors, all were Caucasian adults who lived in Nashville, Tennessee. Here immunoSEQ multiplex PCR was the method, and the copy in TCRdb shows in-frame clones only, minus some. The sample shows about 1 million clones, roughly 70% of them seen only once. This clonotype was obtained from a man aged 18 to 30 in good health. Sequencing input: memory CD4+ T cells sorted from blood. The subset was: CD45RA-negative fraction. The chain combines TRBV11-2 with TRBJ2-7; 7 positions match TRBD1. CDR3 protein: CASSPRQGLSYEQYF. In nucleotides, the CDR3 is TGTGCCAGCAGCCCGAGACAGGGTCTCTCCTACGAGCAGTACTTC. Combining the CDR3 with reference TRBV11-2 and TRBJ2-7 gives the whole variable domain EAGVAQSPRYKIIEKRQSVAFWCNPISGHATLYWYQQILGQGPKLLIQFQNNGVVDDSQLPKDRFSAERLKGVDSTLKIQPAKLEDSAVYLCASSPRQGLSYEQYFGPGTRLTVT.